This T cell receptor (beta chain) was sequenced during a study of blood T cell repertoires in COVID-19. Study overall: Acute-phase and convalescent COVID-19 samples originated in the United States, Italy and Spain. Sample material is recorded as cDNA or gDNA derived from T cells, B-cell-depleted T cells, or PBMCs.

Original methodology: Reference gene primer amplification gave estimated nucleated cell counts. Some clones are missing from TCRdb's copy, which holds only in-frame ones; the method was immunoSEQ multiplex PCR. V and J calls plus clone size are reproduced from that table; the DNA served to infer D and trimming. Of 150,000 to 190,000 clones in the sample, 70% to 90% were seen once. Enrolment of Seattle patients took place during active infection, and they were followed longitudinally. Trimming cost V 0 bases and J 14 bases; bases outside gene matches: 13. Per germline, CDR1 GTSNPN and CDR2 SVGIG (reference sequence). The CDR3 covers 15 residues.

The chain employs TRBV30 and TRBJ1-6, with 7 bases aligning to TRBD1. This sequence was found in a woman in her sixties or seventies with COVID-19, enrolled during active disease. Source material: peripheral blood. The DNA of the CDR3 is TGTGCCTGGAGTGTACAACCAGGGGGGCGCATGACCCTCCACTTT. Protein product: CAWSVQPGGRMTLHF.